These 32 T cell receptor beta chains were all obtained from the same sample, sequenced in a study of T-cell memory formation after mild COVID-19. TCRdb used MiXCR to reprocess the 5' RACE reads, holding one entry per CDR3 protein. The profile shows about half a million distinct CDR3 sequences, 15% to 20% of them singletons. Sequenced input: PBMCs or a T cell subset sorted from them (not recorded which). These receptors originate from an adult woman who had mild COVID-19 (a few samples of this study predate the infection). Cell type and time point are not known.

This clonotype turned up a few times. The chain uses TRBV6-6 and TRBJ2-5; D gene ambiguous. The CDR3 is made up of 18 amino acids. Trimming shortened V by 7 bases and J by 0 bases, and 24 bases separated the two germline ends. Germline CDR1 reads MNHNY; CDR2 reads SVGAGI (reference sequence). This CDR3 is CASKETNPASTYQETQYF. The CDR3 DNA follows: TGTGCCAGCAAAGAGACCAACCCGGCCTCAACTTACCAAGAGACCCAGTACTTC.

Only a few counts were recorded for this clonotype. The chain recombines TRBV24-1 with TRBJ2-4; 8 nucleotides agree with TRBD2. The J segment lost 1 base and the V segment lost 5 bases, leaving 6 bases of the junction unmatched. Looked up from germline, CDR1 is KGHDR and CDR2 is SFDVKD. The length of the CDR3 is 16 residues. This CDR3 reads CATSAGRGLAKNIQYF. The CDR3 nucleotides are TGTGCCACCAGTGCCGGGAGGGGTTTGGCCAAAAACATTCAGTACTTC.

The rearrangement links TRBV5-1 to TRBJ1-6; 8 bases fit TRBD1. CDR1 SGHRS and CDR2 YFSETQ come from the germline V gene. The length of the CDR3 is 14 residues. Trimming at V came to 0 bases and at J to 17 bases, leaving 10 bases not matched to a gene. The DNA of the CDR3 is TGCGCCAGCAGCTTGGGAGATCCGGGGGACAGGTTCCACTTT. Translated: CASSLGDPGDRFHF. Drawing the rest from reference TRBV5-1 and TRBJ1-6, the complete variable domain is KAGVTQTPRYLIKTRGQQVTLSCSPISGHRSVSWYQQTPGQGLQFLFEYFSETQRNKGNFPGRFSGRQFSNSRSEMNVSTLELGDSALYLCASSLGDPGDRFHFGNGTRLTVT.

The J gene is TRBJ2-1, the V gene TRBV5-1; D possibly matches TRBD1 or TRBD2 (5 bases each). V was trimmed by 4 bases and J by 6 bases, leaving 14 bases between them. The germline gives CDR1 SGHRS, CDR2 YFSETQ. The CDR3 loop spans 14 amino acids. The CDR3 nucleotides read TGCGCCAGCAGCGGGGGTCTTAAGGGCAATGAGCAGTTCTTC. Translated, it gives CASSGGLKGNEQFF.

There are a few counts of this clonotype. The chain joins TRBV7-9 to TRBJ2-7; perhaps TRBD1 as D (5 bases). Germline V gives CDR1 SEHNR, CDR2 FQNEAQ (reference sequence). The CDR3 has 16 residues. Deletions cut 5 bases from V and 0 bases from J, with 17 bases between. The CDR3 is CASSPVARVSSYEQYF. DNA for the CDR3: TGTGCCAGCAGCCCCGTCGCCAGGGTGAGCTCCTACGAGCAGTACTTC.

The rearrangement uses TRBV2 and TRBJ2-1; 8 nucleotides align to TRBD1. The germline V gene encodes CDR1 SNHLY and CDR2 FYNNEI. J lost 2 bases, V lost 6 bases, and 9 bases had no gene match. The CDR3 length is 16 residues. The chain's CDR3 is CASRGAGGPAYNEQFF. The CDR3 nucleotides are TGTGCCAGCAGAGGCGCAGGGGGCCCCGCCTACAATGAGCAGTTCTTC.

In this sample, this clonotype turned up a few times. The chain links TRBV5-5 to TRBJ2-1; TRBD2 agrees at 12 bases. In germline, CDR1 is SGHKS, CDR2 YYEKEE (reference sequence). CDR3 size: 16 residues. V lost 4 bases to trimming and J lost 3 bases; unmatched junction nucleotides: 5. The DNA of the CDR3 is TGTGCCAGCAGCACCCAGGGACTAGCGGGCTACAATGAGCAGTTCTTC. Amino acids: CASSTQGLAGYNEQFF.

V is TRBV5-1 and J is TRBJ2-1; a possible D gene is TRBD1 (6 bases). This CDR3 is built from 16 residues. The germline V gene has CDR1 SGHRS and CDR2 YFSETQ. With 8 bases removed from V and 3 bases from J, the gap between germline ends came to 21 bases. CDR3 residues: CASTFDARGSYNEQFF. The CDR3 DNA is TGCGCCAGTACGTTCGATGCCAGGGGAAGCTACAATGAGCAGTTCTTC.

This clonotype turned up a few times. The rearrangement uses TRBV6-5 and TRBJ2-5; D may be TRBD1 or TRBD2 (6 bases each). V was cut by 2 bases and J by 7 bases, with 14 bases left in between. The CDR3 spans 14 residues. Germline V gene data show CDR1 as MNHEY and CDR2 as SVGAGI. The CDR3 nucleotides are TGTGCCAGCAGTTACGCCGGGGGCCCCGGGACCCAGTACTTC. Its translation is CASSYAGGPGTQYF.

This clonotype was picked up many times. The chain couples TRBV4-3 to TRBJ2-1, with TRBD2 as a possible D gene (5 bases). There are 14 residues in the CDR3. Germline CDR1 LGHNA, CDR2 YSLEER. Trimming pared 0 bases from V and 6 bases from J, leaving 9 bases between. CDR3 amino acids: CASSQEVSGNEQFF. CDR3 bases: TGCGCCAGCAGCCAAGAGGTCAGCGGCAATGAGCAGTTCTTC.

The chain recombines TRBV24-1 with TRBJ2-2; no reliable D call. V was cut by 0 bases and J by 1 base, with 5 bases left in between. Germline V lookup: CDR1 KGHDR, CDR2 SFDVKD. CDR3 length: 15 residues. CDR3 region: CATSDLLGNTGELFF. For the CDR3, the DNA is TGTGCCACCAGTGATTTGCTGGGGAACACCGGGGAGCTGTTTTTT.

The V and J genes are TRBV7-9 and TRBJ2-7; no clear D. The CDR3 runs 12 residues. V lost 3 bases, J lost 3 bases, and 6 bases lay in between. Germline V CDR1 and CDR2: SEHNR, FQNEAQ (reference sequence). CDR3 in DNA: TGTGCCAGCAGCTTCGTGCACTACGAGCAGTACTTC. Its translation: CASSFVHYEQYF.

V usage is TRBV7-9 and J usage is TRBJ1-1; a weak D match, TRBD1 (5 bases). The CDR3 is made up of 14 amino acids. Between the trimmed V and J ends, which lost 6 bases and 3 bases, there was a span of 14 bases. CDR1 SEHNR and CDR2 FQNEAQ come from the germline V gene (reference sequence). The CDR3 DNA reads TGTGCCAGCAGTAAATTAACCAGGGACACTGAAGCTTTCTTT. Protein: CASSKLTRDTEAFF.

This clonotype was found a few times. This rearrangement joins TRBV28 to TRBJ2-7; D is ambiguous. In germline, CDR1 is MDHEN, CDR2 SYDVKM. The V and J ends lost 7 bases and 3 bases respectively, with 7 bases between them. The CDR3 totals 11 residues. CDR3 nucleotide sequence: TGTGCCAGCAACCAGTACTACGAGCAGTACTTC. It yields the protein CASNQYYEQYF.

This chain links TRBV4-2 with TRBJ2-3; 8 bases fit TRBD2. Losses at the gene ends were 3 bases for V and 5 bases for J; bases not matched to a gene: 13. CDR1 is LGHNA, CDR2 YNFKEQ, per germline. The CDR3 has 17 residues. The CDR3 bases are TGTGCCAGCAGCCAGAGGCTAGCGGGTTCGATGGGAGATACGCAGTATTTT. Amino acids: CASSQRLAGSMGDTQYF.

This clonotype was recorded a few times. The chain couples TRBV12-3 or TRBV12-4 to TRBJ2-1; 8 bases agree with TRBD2. Trimming took 5 bases from V and 3 from J; bases not matched to a gene: 9. The CDR3 is 16 amino acids. CDR3 loop: CASSDGSGGIYNEQFF. In nucleotides, the CDR3 is TGTGCCAGCAGTGACGGAAGCGGGGGAATCTACAATGAGCAGTTCTTC.

There are a few counts of this clonotype. The CDR3 DNA reads as TGTGCCACATCGGGACAGGGGGCCGAAGAGCAGTACTTC. It yields the protein CATSGQGAEEQYF. This chain links TRBV24-1 with TRBJ2-7; 12 nucleotides match TRBD1. Germline loops: CDR1 KGHDR, CDR2 SFDVKD. With 10 bases clipped from V and 7 bases from J, the junction kept 7 bases outside the gene matches. The CDR3 has 13 amino acids.

The rearrangement uses TRBV19 and TRBJ1-5; D gene ambiguous. In germline, CDR1 is LNHDA, CDR2 SQIVND (reference sequence). CDR3 size: 15 residues. Deletions cut 2 bases from V and 0 bases from J, with 8 bases between. This CDR3 reads CASSIFGNSNQPQHF. As DNA, the CDR3 is TGTGCCAGTAGTATATTTGGAAATAGCAATCAGCCCCAGCATTTT.

The V gene is TRBV3-1, the J gene TRBJ2-3; the D gene is possibly TRBD1 (6 bases). The CDR3 totals 14 residues. Germline loops: CDR1 LGHDT, CDR2 YNNKEL (reference sequence). Trimming removed 2 bases from V and 3 bases from J, with 9 bases in between. The CDR3 sequence is CASSQFQGTDTQYF. The CDR3 nucleotides read TGTGCCAGCAGCCAATTTCAGGGGACAGATACGCAGTATTTT.

The chain joins TRBV7-8 to TRBJ2-4; no clear D gene. The CDR3 is 13 residues long. Germline CDR1 SGHVS, CDR2 FQNEAQ. Trimming removed 1 base from V and 9 bases from J, with 10 bases in between. CDR3: CASSLEEKGIQYF. The CDR3 DNA follows: TGTGCCAGCAGCTTAGAGGAAAAGGGCATTCAGTACTTC.

This clonotype turned up a few times. The V call is TRBV27, the J call TRBJ2-5; possibly TRBD2 for D (5 bases). V lost 0 bases and J 4 bases, leaving 9 bases between the germline ends. Per germline, CDR1 MNHEY and CDR2 SMNVEV (reference sequence). The CDR3 has 14 amino acids. This CDR3 reads CASSLSVRGETQYF. CDR3 DNA: TGTGCCAGCAGTTTATCCGTCCGGGGAGAGACCCAGTACTTC.

J is TRBJ1-4 and V is TRBV4-1; the D gene is possibly TRBD1 (6 bases). The CDR3 covers 16 residues. Germline CDR1 reads MGHRA; CDR2 reads YSYEKL. V was cut by 1 base and J by 8 bases, with 17 bases left in between. CDR3 DNA sequence: TGCGCCAGCAGCCAAGCCTATCGGCAGGGGAGGGAAAAACTGTTTTTT. Amino acid sequence: CASSQAYRQGREKLFF.

This clonotype appeared a few times. V usage is TRBV5-1 and J usage is TRBJ2-1; D unresolved. V dropped 6 bases and J dropped 9 bases, with 16 bases sitting between them. Germline V gene lookup returns CDR1 SGHRS and CDR2 YFSETQ. The CDR3 consists of 13 residues. In DNA form, the CDR3 reads TGCGCCAGCAAAGGAGAAGGGCCGGGTGAGCAGTTCTTC. Its protein is CASKGEGPGEQFF.

The rearrangement joins TRBV20-1 to TRBJ2-1, with D perhaps TRBD1 (6 bases). The ends were cut back, 5 bases at V and 0 bases at J, with 11 bases in the middle. CDR1 DFQATT and CDR2 SNEGSKA come from the germline V gene (reference sequence). The CDR3 sequence is 14 residues long. DNA for the CDR3: TGCAGTGCTGAAACAGGGAACTCCTACAATGAGCAGTTCTTC. Amino acids: CSAETGNSYNEQFF.

The chain joins TRBV15 to TRBJ2-1; TRBD2 matches 9 bases. Germline values: CDR1 LNHNV, CDR2 YYDKDF (reference sequence). V lost 4 bases, J lost 10 bases, and 5 bases stayed unmatched. This CDR3 is 13 amino acids long. For the CDR3, the DNA is TGTGCCACCAGCACTGGCGGGAGGGGGGAGCAGTTCTTC. Protein: CATSTGGRGEQFF.

This clonotype was seen at least ten times. The V call is TRBV24-1, the J call TRBJ2-5; TRBD2 might be the D (5 bases). The CDR3 is 16 amino acids. V was clipped by 4 bases and J by 9 bases, with 23 bases between them. Per the germline V gene, CDR1 is KGHDR and CDR2 is SFDVKD. For the CDR3, the DNA is TGTGCCACCAGTGACCCGAGGGCGGGTCCCCCGTGGGCCCAGTACTTC. It specifies CATSDPRAGPPWAQYF.

There are a few counts of this clonotype. This chain uses TRBV5-1 with TRBJ2-7, with D hard to call. V was pared by 4 bases and J by 7 bases, with 18 bases between. Germline loops: CDR1 SGHRS, CDR2 YFSETQ. This CDR3 is built from 14 residues. CDR3 protein: CASSLSPGAWEQYF. In nucleotides, the CDR3 is TGCGCCAGCAGCCTATCGCCGGGCGCATGGGAGCAGTACTTC.

This clonotype was detected a few times. The chain carries TRBV6-4 and TRBJ2-5; D is unclear. Germline CDR1 reads MRHNA; CDR2 reads SNTAGT. V was cut by 5 bases and J by 7 bases, with 14 bases left in between. The CDR3 sequence is 13 residues long. The CDR3 nucleotides read TGTGCCAGCAGTCGGACCGCCGGAGCGACCCAGTACTTC. This translates into CASSRTAGATQYF.

This chain uses TRBV30 with TRBJ1-5; TRBD1 aligns across 12 bases. Germline V CDR1 and CDR2: GTSNPN, SVGIG (reference sequence). V dropped 5 bases and J dropped 2; count of bases not matched to a gene: 4. There are 15 residues in the CDR3. The CDR3 coding sequence is TGTGCCTGGGCGGGACAGGGGGCCCGCAATCAGCCCCAGCATTTT. It yields the protein CAWAGQGARNQPQHF.

This clonotype was detected a few times. The chain employs TRBV6-5 and TRBJ2-1; D gene uncertain. Germline CDR1 is MNHEY and CDR2 is SVGAGI. V gave up 8 bases and J gave up 2 bases, with 13 bases separating them. The CDR3 consists of 14 residues. The CDR3 DNA reads TGTGCCAGCCATAGACACGATACCTACAATGAGCAGTTCTTC. It specifies CASHRHDTYNEQFF.

This clonotype showed up just a few times. The chain couples TRBV4-2 to TRBJ2-3; TRBD1 aligns across 8 bases. In germline, CDR1 is LGHNA, CDR2 YNFKEQ. The CDR3 contains 16 residues. Trimming cost V 3 bases and J 0 bases; bases outside gene matches: 5. Written as DNA, the CDR3 is TGTGCCAGCAGCCACATAGGACAGGGCAGCACAGATACGCAGTATTTT. Translating it yields CASSHIGQGSTDTQYF.

This clonotype has just a few counts. The chain is built from TRBV4-1 and TRBJ2-1; perhaps TRBD2 as D (5 bases). The ends were cut back, 3 bases at V and 10 bases at J, with 13 bases in the middle. The V gene's germline CDR1 is MGHRA and CDR2 YSYEKL. CDR3 length equals 13 residues. The CDR3 here is CASSQGDLEEQFF. The CDR3 DNA sequence: TGCGCCAGCAGCCAGGGAGACTTAGAGGAGCAGTTCTTC.